The TCR beta chain under discussion was sequenced for a study of T cells in Graves' hyperthyroidism and ophthalmopathy. Amplified regions were TCR beta CDR3 sequences from RNA transcripts. The HTBI primer set served for first-round RT-PCR of the TCR CDR3. TCRdb reprocessed the multiplex PCR reads via MiXCR and lists one record per CDR3 protein. Of some 500,000 distinct CDR3 sequences in the sample, around 15% were seen once. This clonotype was seen repeatedly, ten times or more. The target antigen is unknown. This CDR3 is 15 amino acids long. Germline V lookup: CDR1 ENHRY, CDR2 SYGVKD. V trimming: 4 bases; J trimming: 4 bases; junction bases outside the gene matches: 9. Diagnostic decisions used clinical symptoms, serum thyroxine and TRAb, thyroid ultrasound and orbital computed tomography. Regarding the study as a whole: Most clonotypes that expanded in the thyroid above 0.001 also showed up in blood.

The gene calls are TRBV10-3 and TRBJ1-1; 7 bases agree with TRBD1. The sample consisted of blood. The TCR originated in a woman aged 18 to 35 with Graves' hyperthyroidism. The CDR3 nucleotides are TGTGCCATCAGTGCCTCCACAGGGGAGGGCACTGAAGCTTTCTTT. This sequence encodes CAISASTGEGTEAFF.